These T cell receptor beta chains were read from a single sample in a study of OX40 agonist ivuxolimab in advanced cancers. The repertoire was sequenced with immunoSEQ multiplex PCR; TCRdb's copy has only in-frame clones and lacks some. Among around 80,000 clones, 85% were seen once, and the ten largest hold less than 4%. Source: CD4+ or CD8+ T cells sorted from blood, taken in a trial of the OX40 agonist ivuxolimab. The receptors originated from an adult with an advanced solid tumor such as melanoma, head and neck, liver or kidney cancer. The CDR3 runs from the conserved cysteine through the conserved F or W. The order of the fields is D gene, clone size, CDR3 length, V gene, J gene, CDR3 DNA, CDR3 protein. A D gene is named only where the DNA matches it firmly. Rows may omit the clone size; those that give it use once, few, many or a size class.

>TRBD1|-|20|TRBV7-8|TRBJ1-5
TGTGCCAGCACCGAAGGTCGGGGACAGGGGACTTCGAATAGCAATCAGCCCCAGCATTTT
CASTEGRGQGTSNSNQPQHF
>TRBD2|-|17|TRBV11-2|TRBJ2-1
TGTGCCAGCAGCGCCCGGCGGGGGGGCATTTTGGGGAATGAGCAGTTCTTC
CASSARRGGILGNEQFF
>-|-|15|TRBV30|TRBJ2-3
TGTGCCTGGGGGAGGGGGTCGACTAGCACAGATACGCAGTATTTT
CAWGRGSTSTDTQYF
>-|-|15|TRBV5-6|TRBJ2-1
TGTGCCAGCAGCCCCCCCGGGACTGTCTACAATGAGCAGTTCTTC
CASSPPGTVYNEQFF
>-|-|14|TRBV6-5|TRBJ1-4
TGTGCCAGCAGTTATGAGCCAACTAATGAAAAACTGTTTTTT
CASSYEPTNEKLFF
>-|-|14|TRBV6-5|TRBJ2-1
TGTGCCAGCAGTTACACCAACCGGGACTCCGAACAGTTCTTC
CASSYTNRDSEQFF
>-|-|14|TRBV7-2|TRBJ1-3
TGTGCCAGCAGTCTACTGAACTCTGGAAACACCATATATTTT
CASSLLNSGNTIYF
>TRBD1|-|16|TRBV4-1|TRBJ1-2
TGCGCCAGCAGCCAAGGTCGCGGACAGGGGGCGAATGGCTACACCTTC
CASSQGRGQGANGYTF
>TRBD2|-|15|TRBV4-3|TRBJ2-3
TGCGCCAGCAGCCTTTCTAGCGGGATGACAGATACGCAGTATTTT
CASSLSSGMTDTQYF
>TRBD1|-|17|TRBV9|TRBJ1-2
TGTGCCAGCAGCGTAAGGGACAGCTACAATTCTAACTATGGCTACACCTTC
CASSVRDSYNSNYGYTF
>TRBD2|-|15|TRBV6-5|TRBJ2-1
TGTGCCAGCAGTACTCCCCGACTAGCGGGACGTGAGCAGTTCTTC
CASSTPRLAGREQFF
>-|-|17|TRBV7-9|TRBJ1-1
TGTGCCAGCAGCTTAGGTCGGGACTTCTTGGCGGACACTGAAGCTTTCTTT
CASSLGRDFLADTEAFF
>-|once|16|TRBV27|TRBJ1-4
TGTGCCAGCAGTCCGTTTCGGAAGGGGCTTAATGAAAAACTGTTTTTT
CASSPFRKGLNEKLFF
>TRBD1|-|15|TRBV11-3|TRBJ1-1
TGTGCCAGCAGCTTAGGAGTCAGGGGGGACACTGAAGCTTTCTTT
CASSLGVRGDTEAFF
>-|-|17|TRBV10-3|TRBJ2-2
TGTGCCATCAGTGAACGGATGGGGCCAGAAGATACCGGGGAGCTGTTTTTT
CAISERMGPEDTGELFF
>-|-|14|TRBV11-1|TRBJ1-3
TGTGCCAGCAGCTTCTCGGACTCTGGAAACACCATATATTTT
CASSFSDSGNTIYF
>TRBD2|-|16|TRBV7-2|TRBJ2-1
TGTGCCAGCAGGTTCCCGGGACTAGCCTCCTACAATGAGCAGTTCTTC
CASRFPGLASYNEQFF
>TRBD2|once|14|TRBV2|TRBJ2-3
TGTGCCAGCAACCGAGCGGGGACCACAGATACGCAGTATTTT
CASNRAGTTDTQYF
>TRBD2|-|16|TRBV5-1|TRBJ2-3
TGCGCCAGCAGCTTGGCTAGCGGGGGTGGGCCAGATACGCAGTATTTT
CASSLASGGGPDTQYF
>-|-|16|TRBV19|TRBJ1-1
TGTGCCAGTAGTATACAAACCCGGACAGCAAACACTGAAGCTTTCTTT
CASSIQTRTANTEAFF
>TRBD1|-|16|TRBV19|TRBJ2-3
TGTGCCAGTAGTATTCCGACAGGGGGCACCACAGATACGCAGTATTTT
CASSIPTGGTTDTQYF
>-|-|14|TRBV7-2|TRBJ1-2
TGTGCCAGCAGCTTAGCGCGAGAAGGGTATGGCTACACCTTC
CASSLAREGYGYTF
>-|-|15|TRBV11-2|TRBJ2-5
TGTGCCAGCAGCTTAGCCGGAGCCTTCCAAGAGACCCAGTACTTC
CASSLAGAFQETQYF
>-|-|16|TRBV11-3|TRBJ1-1
TGTGCCAGCAGCCCCGGCCCGGAGGGAAGAAACACTGAAGCTTTCTTT
CASSPGPEGRNTEAFF
>TRBD2|-|17|TRBV19|TRBJ2-1
TGTGCCAGTAGTACCCCCCTAGCGGCGAGCTCCTACAATGAGCAGTTCTTC
CASSTPLAASSYNEQFF
>-|-|12|TRBV6-5|TRBJ1-5
TGTGCCAGCAGTTACGAGTATCAGACCCAGCATTTT
CASSYEYQTQHF
>TRBD1|-|13|TRBV29-1|TRBJ2-3
TGCAGCGGCCGGACAGGGAGAACAGATACGCAGTATTTT
CSGRTGRTDTQYF
>-|-|15|TRBV19|TRBJ2-2
TGTGCCAGTAGTCCCCGGGACATCAGCATCGGGGAGCTGTTTTTT
CASSPRDISIGELFF
>TRBD2|-|17|TRBV11-2|TRBJ2-2
TGTGCCAGCAGCTTAGACCCGTGGGGGGGGAACACCGGGGAGCTGTTTTTT
CASSLDPWGGNTGELFF
>-|-|12|TRBV27|TRBJ2-5
TGTGCCAGCAGCGAAACTGGAGAGACCCAGTACTTC
CASSETGETQYF
>-|once|15|TRBV11-2|TRBJ1-2
TGTGCCAGCAGCCCGAGGGGGGTACCGTTATATGGCTACACCTTC
CASSPRGVPLYGYTF
>TRBD1|-|14|TRBV6-1|TRBJ1-1
TGTGCCCACAGGGGGATCATAGGGGGCACTGAAGCTTTCTTT
CAHRGIIGGTEAFF
>-|-|14|TRBV5-4|TRBJ2-7
TGTGCCAGCAGCCCAACTGGGTTGGTGAACGAGCAGTACTTC
CASSPTGLVNEQYF
>-|-|13|TRBV7-2|TRBJ1-1
TGTGCCAGCAGCTTAGTCCGAGACACTGAAGCTTTCTTT
CASSLVRDTEAFF
>-|-|13|TRBV10-3|TRBJ1-6
TGTGCCACCAGCTTACAGGGTACTTCACCCCTCCACTTT
CATSLQGTSPLHF
>-|few|14|TRBV7-8|TRBJ2-1
TGTGCCAGCAGCCCCACGGGAGTTCACAATGAGCAGTTCTTC
CASSPTGVHNEQFF
>-|-|11|TRBV20-1|TRBJ1-3
TGCAGTGCTAGCCTCGGGGACACCATATATTTT
CSASLGDTIYF
>TRBD1|-|14|TRBV18|TRBJ1-1
TGTGCCAGCTCAGAGGCAGGGGGGTCCACTGAAGCTTTCTTT
CASSEAGGSTEAFF
>-|-|15|TRBV18|TRBJ2-1
TGTGCCAGCTCACCACTAACAATAGCCAACAATGAGCAGTTCTTC
CASSPLTIANNEQFF
>-|-|16|TRBV27|TRBJ1-4
TGTGCCAGCAGTCCGACGGGAGTCGGAAGGAATGAAAAACTGTTTTTT
CASSPTGVGRNEKLFF
>-|-|14|TRBV9|TRBJ1-2
TGTGCCAGCAGCGTAGACGAGGGACACTATGGCTACACCTTC
CASSVDEGHYGYTF
>-|-|13|TRBV19|TRBJ2-2
TGTGCCAGTCGGGACACCCCGGTTCACCAGCTGTTTTTT
CASRDTPVHQLFF
>-|-|11|TRBV10-3|TRBJ2-1
TGTGCCATCAGTGAGAGGGATGAGCAGTTCTTC
CAISERDEQFF
>TRBD1|-|15|TRBV19|TRBJ1-1
TGTGCCAGTAGTCCTGACAGGGCGGCGAACACTGAAGCTTTCTTT
CASSPDRAANTEAFF
>-|once|12|TRBV11-3|TRBJ1-1
TGTGCCAGCAGCCCCTCCGGGACTGAAGCTTTCTTT
CASSPSGTEAFF
>-|-|13|TRBV30|TRBJ1-2
TGTGCCTGGGGCTTACAGGGAACCTATGGCTACACCTTC
CAWGLQGTYGYTF
>-|once|13|TRBV25-1|TRBJ1-2
TGTGCCAGCAGTGAATCATGGGGCTATGGCTACACCTTC
CASSESWGYGYTF
>-|-|17|TRBV4-3|TRBJ1-2
TGCGCCAGCAGCCAAGTCGGCCCCGGGACCACTGCGAGCGGCTACACCTTC
CASSQVGPGTTASGYTF
>-|-|12|TRBV19|TRBJ2-1
TGTGCCAGCAAAGGACAGTTTAATGAGCAGTTCTTC
CASKGQFNEQFF